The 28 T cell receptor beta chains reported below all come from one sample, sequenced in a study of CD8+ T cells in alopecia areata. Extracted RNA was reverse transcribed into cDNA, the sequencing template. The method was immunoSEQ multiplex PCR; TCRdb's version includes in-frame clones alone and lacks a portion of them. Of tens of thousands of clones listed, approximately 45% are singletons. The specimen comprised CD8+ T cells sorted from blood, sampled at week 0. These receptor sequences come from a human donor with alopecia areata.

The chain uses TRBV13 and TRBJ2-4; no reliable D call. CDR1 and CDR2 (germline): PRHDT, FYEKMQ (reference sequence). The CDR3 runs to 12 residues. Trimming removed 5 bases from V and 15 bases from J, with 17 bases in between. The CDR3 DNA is TGTGCCAGCAGCACCAGTGATCGGACCCGGTACTTC. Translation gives CASSTSDRTRYF.

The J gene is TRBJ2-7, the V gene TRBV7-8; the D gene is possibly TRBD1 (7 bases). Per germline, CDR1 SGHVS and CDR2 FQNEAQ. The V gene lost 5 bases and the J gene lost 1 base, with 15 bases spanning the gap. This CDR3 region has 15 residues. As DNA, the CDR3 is TGTGCCAGCAGCCATGACAGGGCGGGATCCTACGAGCAGTACTTC. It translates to CASSHDRAGSYEQYF.

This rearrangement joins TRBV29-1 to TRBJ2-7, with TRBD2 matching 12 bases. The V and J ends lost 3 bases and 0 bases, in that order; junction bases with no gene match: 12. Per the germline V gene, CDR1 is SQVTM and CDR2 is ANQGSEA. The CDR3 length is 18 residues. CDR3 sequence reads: CSVEVWTSGTPSSYEQYF. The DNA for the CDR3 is TGCAGCGTTGAGGTTTGGACTAGCGGGACGCCCAGCTCCTACGAGCAGTACTTC.

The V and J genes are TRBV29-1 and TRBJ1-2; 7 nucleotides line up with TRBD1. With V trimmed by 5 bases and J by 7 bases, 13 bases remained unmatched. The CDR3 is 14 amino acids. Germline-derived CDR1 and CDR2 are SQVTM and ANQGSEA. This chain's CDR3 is CSVRLTGEEPGYTF. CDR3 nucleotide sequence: TGCAGCGTTCGGCTTACAGGGGAGGAACCTGGCTACACCTTC.

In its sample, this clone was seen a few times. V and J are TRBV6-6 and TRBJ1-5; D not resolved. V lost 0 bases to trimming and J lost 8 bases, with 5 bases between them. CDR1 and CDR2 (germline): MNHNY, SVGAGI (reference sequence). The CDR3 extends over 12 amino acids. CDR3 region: CASSYSSKPQHF. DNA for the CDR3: TGTGCCAGCAGTTACTCGTCAAAGCCCCAGCATTTT.

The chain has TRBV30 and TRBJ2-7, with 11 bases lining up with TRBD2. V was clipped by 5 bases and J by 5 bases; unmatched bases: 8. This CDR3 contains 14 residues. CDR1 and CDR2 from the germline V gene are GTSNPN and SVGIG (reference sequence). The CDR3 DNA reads TGTGCCTGGGGGCCCGGACTAGCGGGCCACGAGCAGTACTTC. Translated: CAWGPGLAGHEQYF.

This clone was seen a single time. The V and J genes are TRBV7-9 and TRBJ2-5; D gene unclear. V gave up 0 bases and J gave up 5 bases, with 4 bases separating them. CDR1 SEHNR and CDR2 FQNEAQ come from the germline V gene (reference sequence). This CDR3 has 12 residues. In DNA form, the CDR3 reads TGTGCCAGCAGCTTAGCGAAGGAGACCCAGTACTTC. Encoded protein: CASSLAKETQYF.

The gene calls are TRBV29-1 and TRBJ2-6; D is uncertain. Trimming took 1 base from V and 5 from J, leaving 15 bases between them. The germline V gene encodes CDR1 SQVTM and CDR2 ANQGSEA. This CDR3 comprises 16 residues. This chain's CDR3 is CSVEVSSPTWANVLTF. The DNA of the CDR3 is TGCAGCGTTGAAGTCAGCAGCCCTACCTGGGCCAACGTCCTGACTTTC. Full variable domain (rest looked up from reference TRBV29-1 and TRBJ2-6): SAVISQKPSRDICQRGTSLTIQCQVDSQVTMMFWYRQQPGQSLTLIATANQGSEATYESGFVIDKFPISRPNLTFSTLTVSNMSPEDSSIYLCSVEVSSPTWANVLTFGAGSRLTVL.

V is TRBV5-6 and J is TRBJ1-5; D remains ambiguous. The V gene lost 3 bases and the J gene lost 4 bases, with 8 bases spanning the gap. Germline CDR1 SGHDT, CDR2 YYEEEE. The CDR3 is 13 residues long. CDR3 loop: CASSSGLNQPQHF. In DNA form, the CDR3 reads TGTGCCAGCAGCTCGGGCTTAAATCAGCCCCAGCATTTT.

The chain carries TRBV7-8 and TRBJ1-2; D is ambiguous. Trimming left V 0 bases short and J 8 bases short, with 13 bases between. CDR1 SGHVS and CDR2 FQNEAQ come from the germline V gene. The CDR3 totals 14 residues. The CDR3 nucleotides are TGTGCCAGCAGCTTAGCGGTGTCGGCTATCGGCTACACCTTC. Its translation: CASSLAVSAIGYTF.

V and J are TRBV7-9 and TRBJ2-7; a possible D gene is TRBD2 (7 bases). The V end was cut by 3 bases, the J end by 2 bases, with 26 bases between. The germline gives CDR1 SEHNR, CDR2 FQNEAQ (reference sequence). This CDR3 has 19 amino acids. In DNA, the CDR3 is TGTGCCAGCAGCTTGCCCGAAAGCGGGACAACCAGTACAACCTACGAGCAGTACTTC. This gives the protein CASSLPESGTTSTTYEQYF.

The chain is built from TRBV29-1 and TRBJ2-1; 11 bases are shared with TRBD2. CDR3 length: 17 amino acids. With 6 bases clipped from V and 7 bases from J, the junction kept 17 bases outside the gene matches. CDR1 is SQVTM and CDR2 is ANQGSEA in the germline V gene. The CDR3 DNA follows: TGCAGCGTAGCCGGTGGGGCAACTAGCGGGAGAGGTAATGAGCAGTTCTTC. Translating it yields CSVAGGATSGRGNEQFF.

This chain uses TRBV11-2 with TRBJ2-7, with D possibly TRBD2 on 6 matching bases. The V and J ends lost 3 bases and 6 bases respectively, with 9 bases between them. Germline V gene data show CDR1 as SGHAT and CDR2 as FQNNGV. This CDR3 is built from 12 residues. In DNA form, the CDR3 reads TGTGCCAGCAGCTTTACTAGCTCCGAGCAGTACTTC. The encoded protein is CASSFTSSEQYF.

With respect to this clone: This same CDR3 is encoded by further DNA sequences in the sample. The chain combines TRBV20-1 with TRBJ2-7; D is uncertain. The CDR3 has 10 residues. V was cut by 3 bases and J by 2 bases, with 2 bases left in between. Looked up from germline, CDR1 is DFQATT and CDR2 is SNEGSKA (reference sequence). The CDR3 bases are TGCAGTGCTAGTCCCTACGAGCAGTACTTC. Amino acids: CSASPYEQYF.

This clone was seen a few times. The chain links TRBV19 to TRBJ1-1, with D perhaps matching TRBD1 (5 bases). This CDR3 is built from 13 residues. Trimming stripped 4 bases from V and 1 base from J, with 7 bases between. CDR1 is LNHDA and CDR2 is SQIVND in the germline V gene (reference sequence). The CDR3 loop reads CASSTGWNTEAFF. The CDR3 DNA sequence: TGTGCCAGTAGTACAGGGTGGAACACTGAAGCTTTCTTT. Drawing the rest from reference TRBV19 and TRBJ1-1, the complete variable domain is DGGITQSPKYLFRKEGQNVTLSCEQNLNHDAMYWYRQDPGQGLRLIYYSQIVNDFQKGDIAEGYSVSREKKESFPLTVTSAQKNPTAFYLCASSTGWNTEAFFGQGTRLTVV.

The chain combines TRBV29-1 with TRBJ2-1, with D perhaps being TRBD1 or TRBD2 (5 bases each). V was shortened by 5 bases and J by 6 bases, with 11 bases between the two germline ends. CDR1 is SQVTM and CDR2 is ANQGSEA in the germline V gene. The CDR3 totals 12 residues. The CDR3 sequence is CSVPGAINEQFF. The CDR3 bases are TGCAGCGTTCCCGGGGCCATCAATGAGCAGTTCTTC.

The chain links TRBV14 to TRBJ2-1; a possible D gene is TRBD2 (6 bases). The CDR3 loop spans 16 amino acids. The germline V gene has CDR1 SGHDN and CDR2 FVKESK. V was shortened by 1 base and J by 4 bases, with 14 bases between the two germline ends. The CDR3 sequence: CASSQVGGLSYNEQFF. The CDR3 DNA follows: TGTGCCAGCAGCCAAGTTGGGGGACTGTCATACAATGAGCAGTTCTTC.

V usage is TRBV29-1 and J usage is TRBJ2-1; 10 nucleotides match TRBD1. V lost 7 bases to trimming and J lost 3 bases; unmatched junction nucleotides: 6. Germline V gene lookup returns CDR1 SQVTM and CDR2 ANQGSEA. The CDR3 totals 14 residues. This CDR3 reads CSGAGTGVYNEQFF. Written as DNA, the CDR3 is TGCAGCGGGGCCGGGACAGGGGTCTACAATGAGCAGTTCTTC.

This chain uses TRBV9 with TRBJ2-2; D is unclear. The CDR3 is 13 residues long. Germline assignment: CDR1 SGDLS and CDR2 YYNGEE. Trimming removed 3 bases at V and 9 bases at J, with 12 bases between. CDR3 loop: CASSESVARELFF. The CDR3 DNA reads TGTGCCAGCAGCGAATCAGTGGCGCGGGAGCTGTTTTTT. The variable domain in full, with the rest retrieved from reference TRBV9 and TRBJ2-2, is DSGVTQTPKHLITATGQRVTLRCSPRSGDLSVYWYQQSLDQGLQFLIQYYNGEERAKGNILERFSAQQFPDLHSELNLSSLELGDSALYFCASSESVARELFFGEGSRLTVL.

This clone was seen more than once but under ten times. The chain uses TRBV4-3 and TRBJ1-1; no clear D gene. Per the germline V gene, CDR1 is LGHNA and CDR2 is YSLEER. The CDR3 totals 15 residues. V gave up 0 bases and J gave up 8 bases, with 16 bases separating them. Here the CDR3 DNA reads TGCGCCAGCAGCCAAGATCGCGGGCCCCGGGTAGAAGCTTTCTTT. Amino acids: CASSQDRGPRVEAFF.

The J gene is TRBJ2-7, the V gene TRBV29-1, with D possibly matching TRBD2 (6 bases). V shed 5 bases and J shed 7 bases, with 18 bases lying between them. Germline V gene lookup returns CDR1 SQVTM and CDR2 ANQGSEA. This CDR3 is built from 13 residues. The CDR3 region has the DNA TGCAGCGTTACCCTGGGGAATGGGGGGGAGCAGTACTTC. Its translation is CSVTLGNGGEQYF.

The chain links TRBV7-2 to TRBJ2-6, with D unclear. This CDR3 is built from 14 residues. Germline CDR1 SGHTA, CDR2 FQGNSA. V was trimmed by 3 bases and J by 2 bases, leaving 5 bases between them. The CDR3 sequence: CASSFEPGANVLTF. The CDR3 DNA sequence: TGTGCCAGCAGCTTCGAACCTGGGGCCAACGTCCTGACTTTC.

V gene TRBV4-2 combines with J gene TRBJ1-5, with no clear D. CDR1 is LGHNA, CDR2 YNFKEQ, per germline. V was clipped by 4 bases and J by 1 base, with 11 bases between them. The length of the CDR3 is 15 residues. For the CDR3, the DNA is TGTGCCAGCAGCCCCCAGACTACCAGCAATCAGCCCCAGCATTTT. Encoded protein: CASSPQTTSNQPQHF.

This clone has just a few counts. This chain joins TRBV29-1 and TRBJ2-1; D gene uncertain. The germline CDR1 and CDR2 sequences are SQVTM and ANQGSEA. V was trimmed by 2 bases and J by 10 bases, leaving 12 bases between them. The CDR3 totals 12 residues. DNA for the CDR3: TGCAGCGTTGAATCCCCTCACCGGGAGCAGTTCTTC. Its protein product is CSVESPHREQFF.

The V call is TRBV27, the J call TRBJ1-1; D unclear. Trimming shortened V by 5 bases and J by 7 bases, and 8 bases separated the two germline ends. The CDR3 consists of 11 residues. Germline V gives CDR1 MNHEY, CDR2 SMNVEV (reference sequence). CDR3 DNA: TGTGCCAGCAGTGCCGGGTTTGAAGCTTTCTTT. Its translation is CASSAGFEAFF.

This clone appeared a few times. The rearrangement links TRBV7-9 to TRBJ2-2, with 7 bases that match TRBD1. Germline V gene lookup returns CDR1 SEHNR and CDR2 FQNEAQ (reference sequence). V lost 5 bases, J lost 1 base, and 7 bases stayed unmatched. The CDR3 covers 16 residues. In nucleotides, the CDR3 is TGTGCCAGCAGCCCTACCGGGACAGTGAACACCGGGGAGCTGTTTTTT. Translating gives CASSPTGTVNTGELFF.

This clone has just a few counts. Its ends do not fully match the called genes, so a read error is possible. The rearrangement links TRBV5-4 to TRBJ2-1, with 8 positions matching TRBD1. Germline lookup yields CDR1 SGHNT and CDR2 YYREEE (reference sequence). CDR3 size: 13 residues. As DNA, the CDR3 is TGTGCCTGCAGGACAGGGCAGTACAATGAGCAGTTCTTC. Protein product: CACRTGQYNEQFF. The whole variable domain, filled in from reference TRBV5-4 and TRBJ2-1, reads ETGVTQSPTHLIKTRGQQVTLRCSSQSGHNTVSWYQQALGQGPQFIFQYYREEENGRGNFPPRFSGLQFPNYSSELNVNALELDDSALYLCACRTGQYNEQFFGPGTRLTVL.

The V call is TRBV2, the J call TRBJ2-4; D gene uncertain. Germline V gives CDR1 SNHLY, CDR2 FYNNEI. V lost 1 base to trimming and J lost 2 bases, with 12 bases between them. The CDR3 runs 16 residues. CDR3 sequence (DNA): TGTGCCAGCAGTGAAGACCGACGGGTAACCAAAAACATTCAGTACTTC. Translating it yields CASSEDRRVTKNIQYF.